The 11 T cell receptor beta chains listed next were all sequenced from one sample in a study of T cells in Graves' hyperthyroidism and ophthalmopathy. TCR beta CDR3 region amplification was performed from RNA transcripts. TCR CDR3 underwent first-round RT-PCR with the HTBI primer set. TCRdb analysed the multiplex PCR reads with MiXCR anew, one entry per CDR3 protein. The data contain some 340,000 distinct CDR3 sequences, about 13% of them singletons. Material: blood. Every receptor here comes from a woman aged 40 to 49 with Graves' ophthalmopathy.

The chain is built from TRBV20-1 and TRBJ2-7; 10 bases agree with TRBD2. The ends lost 2 bases at V and 7 bases at J; junction bases unmatched: 5. This CDR3 spans 13 amino acids. CDR1 and CDR2 (germline): DFQATT, SNEGSKA (reference sequence). The CDR3 sequence: CSARRAGGREQYF. The CDR3 nucleotides are TGCAGTGCTAGAAGAGCGGGGGGGAGGGAGCAGTACTTC.

In its sample, this clonotype was seen many times. This chain connects TRBV27 to TRBJ2-2, with TRBD2 matching over 12 bases. J lost 0 bases, V lost 5 bases, and 19 bases had no gene match. Germline V gene sequence: CDR1 MNHEY, CDR2 SMNVEV (reference sequence). The CDR3 is 22 residues long. The CDR3 protein is CASSGRGAILLAGGSNTGELFF. For the CDR3, the DNA is TGTGCCAGCAGTGGGCGGGGAGCCATACTACTAGCGGGAGGCTCGAACACCGGGGAGCTGTTTTTT.

This clonotype was found a few times. The J gene is TRBJ1-3, the V gene TRBV6-1; 7 bases are a match to TRBD1. Germline-derived CDR1 and CDR2 are MNHNS and SASEGT. This CDR3 region has 15 residues. J gave up 0 bases and V 6 bases, and 5 bases lay outside the gene matches. The CDR3 nucleotides are TGTGCCAGCAGCTCGACAGGGTACTCTGGAAACACCATATATTTT. The encoded protein is CASSSTGYSGNTIYF.

Notes on this clonotype: Given a much more abundant clone one base away, this may be a read error. This CDR3 fails to terminate in the conserved phenylalanine or tryptophan, so it likely reflects a read error. J is TRBJ2-7 and V is TRBV7-2; weak D call: TRBD2 (5 bases). CDR3 length: 15 amino acids. Looked up from germline, CDR1 is SGHTA and CDR2 is FQGNSA. The V and J ends lost 3 bases and 2 bases respectively, with 14 bases between them. CDR3 in amino acids: CASSLAGLLPYEQYS. The CDR3 DNA sequence: TGTGCCAGCAGCTTGGCTGGACTCTTGCCCTACGAGCAGTACTCC.

This clonotype was recorded at least ten times. The rearrangement uses TRBV28 and TRBJ2-1; TRBD2 matches at 8 bases. Germline V lookup: CDR1 MDHEN, CDR2 SYDVKM. V shed 3 bases and J 10 bases; nucleotides not matched to a gene: 8. CDR3 length: 14 residues. The CDR3 DNA sequence: TGTGCCAGCAGTTTGGCGGGAGGCAGTGGAGAGCAGTTCTTC. Residues: CASSLAGGSGEQFF.

This clonotype was recorded many times. This rearrangement joins TRBV20-1 to TRBJ2-3; 10 bases match TRBD1. The V segment lost 1 base and the J segment 0 bases; nucleotides outside the gene matches: 1. Germline CDR1 DFQATT, CDR2 SNEGSKA (reference sequence). CDR3 length: 15 amino acids. The CDR3 sequence: CSARGTGGSTDTQYF. The CDR3 DNA is TGCAGTGCTAGAGGGACAGGGGGAAGCACAGATACGCAGTATTTT.

The CDR3 DNA follows: TGTGCCAGCAGCCCCGAAGAGGGTGGCTCCTACAATGAGCAGTTCTTC. Its translation: CASSPEEGGSYNEQFF. The rearrangement uses TRBV7-9 and TRBJ2-1, with a tentative D call TRBD2 (5 bases). Trimming cost V 5 bases and J 0 bases, with 14 bases left between them. This CDR3 is 16 amino acids long. From germline, CDR1 is SEHNR and CDR2 FQNEAQ (reference sequence).

This clonotype was observed a handful of times. This chain uses TRBV7-2 with TRBJ2-1; the match to TRBD2 covers 11 bases. V lost 5 bases, J lost 0 bases, and 3 bases stayed unmatched. The CDR3 consists of 16 residues. Germline CDR1 is SGHTA and CDR2 is FQGNSA. The CDR3 DNA reads TGTGCCAGCAGCGCGACTAGCGGGAACTCCTACAATGAGCAGTTCTTC. It yields the protein CASSATSGNSYNEQFF.

The chain couples TRBV7-9 to TRBJ1-3; no definite D call. The V gene lost 5 bases and the J gene lost 0 bases, with 11 bases spanning the gap. Germline loops: CDR1 SEHNR, CDR2 FQNEAQ (reference sequence). This CDR3 is 15 amino acids long. CDR3 residues: CASSTSGSSGNTIYF. CDR3 DNA: TGTGCCAGCAGCACCAGCGGCAGCTCTGGAAACACCATATATTTT.

Notes on this clonotype: This clone may be a read error of a much larger clone one base away. V and J are TRBV25-1 and TRBJ2-7, with D uncertain. The J call may be faulty, since TRBJ2-1 better matches the DNA end. The CDR3 runs to 11 residues. Germline-derived CDR1 and CDR2 are MGHDK and SYGVNS. The CDR3 DNA reads TGTGCCAGCAGTGTGACCTACGAGCAGTTCTTC. It yields the protein CASSVTYEQFF.

This clonotype occurred many times. The chain links TRBV27 to TRBJ1-5, with unresolved D. CDR3 length: 13 residues. Trimming took 0 bases from V and 9 from J, leaving 9 bases between them. The germline CDR1 and CDR2 sequences are MNHEY and SMNVEV (reference sequence). CDR3 in DNA: TGTGCCAGCAGTTTATCGAGAGTGCGGCCCCAGCATTTT. Translation: CASSLSRVRPQHF.